This T cell receptor (beta chain) is drawn from a study of regulatory T cells in long-lasting Graves disease. The germline gives CDR1 SGHTA, CDR2 FQGNSA. This CDR3 is built from 13 residues. V lost 2 bases, J lost 12 bases, and 16 bases lay in between. This clonotype is a singleton in its sample. The antigen is unknown. Since a much larger clone is just one base distant, this may be a read error. Construction of the TCR beta libraries employed iRepertoire HTBI primers in conjunction with Arm-PCR of CDR3 regions. MiXCR, run by TCRdb on the multiplex PCR reads, gives a single entry per CDR3 protein. Here the sample spans approximately 400,000 distinct CDR3 sequences, over 14% being singletons. The time point: newly diagnosed GD, antithyroid drugs for less than 3 months. PBMCs were the source of the RNA used for TCR sequencing. The collection involved drawing nine milliliters of peripheral blood into EDTA tubes.

Study observations and caveats: No thyroid tissue was studied; the work used peripheral blood only.

This sample also belongs to another study, concerning T cells in Graves' hyperthyroidism and ophthalmopathy. This second report adds: The TCR CDR3 was amplified in a first-round RT-PCR using the HTBI primer set. The model predicted ophthalmopathy a median approximately 6 months before onset.

The chain has TRBV7-2 and TRBJ1-2; TRBD1 is a possible D gene (5 bases). Sequences were derived from peripheral blood mononuclear cells (PBMCs), sampled at new diagnosis, from a patient treated with antithyroid drugs. This sequence was found in a woman aged 40 to 50 with Graves disease. The CDR3 coding sequence is TGTGCCAGCAGCTTAATGTTACGGGGACCTAACACCTTC. It yields the protein CASSLMLRGPNTF.